Shown below are 19 T cell receptor beta chains from a single sample sequenced in a study of cytomegalovirus exposure and HLA in healthy donors. Researchers ran the PCR with 60 Vbeta and 13 Jbeta primers. Profiled with immunoSEQ multiplex PCR; TCRdb holds only in-frame clones, not every one. Seen here are tens of thousands of clones, about 78% observed once, and the top ten hold around 6%. Source material: PBMCs. These receptor sequences come from a male donor in good health and CMV-seropositive.

V gene TRBV28 combines with J gene TRBJ1-1; 8 positions match TRBD1. CDR1 and CDR2 (germline): MDHEN, SYDVKM. V trimming: 3 bases; J trimming: 0 bases; junction bases outside the gene matches: 6. The CDR3 spans 16 residues. The CDR3 region has the DNA TGTGCCAGCAGTTTCGCGTCAGGGGGCATGAACACTGAAGCTTTCTTT. It yields the protein CASSFASGGMNTEAFF. The complete variable domain, with remaining parts taken from reference TRBV28 and TRBJ1-1, reads DVKVTQSSRYLVKRTGEKVFLECVQDMDHENMFWYRQDPGLGLRLIYFSYDVKMKEKGDIPEGYSVSREKKERFSLILESASTNQTSMYLCASSFASGGMNTEAFFGQGTRLTVV.

The DNA for the CDR3 is TGTGCCAGCAGCCAGACCTCGGGGGGACACTATGGCTACACCTTC. This sequence encodes CASSQTSGGHYGYTF. The J gene is TRBJ1-2, the V gene TRBV7-9; possible D gene TRBD1, 5 bases. Germline values: CDR1 SEHNR, CDR2 FQNEAQ (reference sequence). V was trimmed by 5 bases and J by 3 bases, leaving 16 bases between them. CDR3 length equals 15 residues.

The chain has TRBV4-1 and TRBJ2-5; D is possibly TRBD2 (5 bases). Matching the DNA end better, TRBJ2-7 makes the J call doubtful. The length of the CDR3 is 14 residues. Looked up from germline, CDR1 is MGHRA and CDR2 is YSYEKL. CDR3 in DNA: TGCGCCAGCAGCCAAGCTACGGGGTCCCTCGAGCAGTACTTC. Protein: CASSQATGSLEQYF.

The J gene is TRBJ2-5, the V gene TRBV4-1; 8 bases map to TRBD1. With 4 bases clipped from V and 5 bases from J, the junction kept 12 bases outside the gene matches. CDR1 is MGHRA, CDR2 YSYEKL, per germline. This CDR3 has 16 residues. This chain's CDR3 is CASSLLENRGAETQYF. The CDR3 nucleotides are TGCGCCAGCAGCCTCCTTGAGAACAGGGGGGCTGAGACCCAGTACTTC.

The chain joins TRBV2 to TRBJ2-3; 13 bases are a match to TRBD2. Germline V gene sequence: CDR1 SNHLY, CDR2 FYNNEI. The CDR3 length is 15 residues. V lost 6 bases to trimming and J lost 2 bases; unmatched junction nucleotides: 2. CDR3 protein: CASRGLAGITDTQYF. The CDR3 DNA follows: TGTGCCAGCAGGGGACTAGCGGGAATCACAGATACGCAGTATTTT.

V usage is TRBV6-5 and J usage is TRBJ1-5, with D possibly being TRBD1 (6 bases). V was shortened by 6 bases and J by 5 bases, with 8 bases between the two germline ends. Germline V lookup: CDR1 MNHEY, CDR2 SVGAGI. The CDR3 covers 12 residues. The DNA for the CDR3 is TGTGCCAGCAGACAGGGAGATCAGCCCCAGCATTTT. This gives the protein CASRQGDQPQHF.

V gene TRBV9 combines with J gene TRBJ2-6; perhaps TRBD1 as D (6 bases). Germline V gene lookup returns CDR1 SGDLS and CDR2 YYNGEE. V was trimmed by 0 bases and J by 0 bases, leaving 7 bases between them. The CDR3 spans 16 residues. CDR3 protein: CASSVAGVSGANVLTF. CDR3 nucleotide sequence: TGTGCCAGCAGCGTAGCAGGGGTCTCTGGGGCCAACGTCCTGACTTTC.

V and J are TRBV4-1 and TRBJ2-7; perhaps TRBD2 as D (6 bases). The germline gives CDR1 MGHRA, CDR2 YSYEKL. The V and J ends lost 3 bases and 8 bases respectively, with 8 bases between them. CDR3 length: 11 amino acids. The CDR3 DNA follows: TGCGCCAGCAGCCAGGCGGGACAGCAGTACTTC. Protein product: CASSQAGQQYF.

This clone appeared once. The chain employs TRBV6-1 and TRBJ2-3, with D unclear. Germline V gives CDR1 MNHNS, CDR2 SASEGT. With 3 bases removed from V and 6 bases from J, the gap between germline ends came to 13 bases. The CDR3 is 14 amino acids. CDR3 coding DNA: TGTGCCAGCAGTGACATGGTGAGGCCGGATACGCAGTATTTT. Its protein product is CASSDMVRPDTQYF.

Written as DNA, the CDR3 is TGTGCCAGCAGTTCGACAGATTGGGGCTACACCTTC. Residues: CASSSTDWGYTF. V gene TRBV28 combines with J gene TRBJ1-2; tentatively, D is TRBD1 (5 bases). The germline V and J ends were trimmed by 4 bases and 8 bases, with 11 bases remaining between them. Germline CDR1 is MDHEN and CDR2 is SYDVKM. The CDR3 runs 12 residues.

The rearrangement links TRBV28 to TRBJ2-1, with 12 bases fitting TRBD2. Germline V gene lookup returns CDR1 MDHEN and CDR2 SYDVKM. Unmatched junction bases numbered 7, after V lost 6 bases and J lost 4 bases. This CDR3 has 16 amino acids. The CDR3 DNA reads TGTGCCAGCAGGATCGACGGACTAGCGGGGTACAATGAGCAGTTCTTC. This encodes CASRIDGLAGYNEQFF.

This chain links TRBV7-7 with TRBJ2-3; 13 bases align to TRBD2. Germline V gives CDR1 SSHAT, CDR2 FNYEAQ (reference sequence). The ends lost 3 bases at V and 2 bases at J; junction bases unmatched: 5. The CDR3 covers 17 residues. The CDR3 DNA reads TGTGCCAGCAGCTTGGGACTAGCGGGGAGTACCACAGATACGCAGTATTTT. Translating it yields CASSLGLAGSTTDTQYF.

The chain carries TRBV28 and TRBJ2-7; TRBD2 agrees at 14 bases. CDR1 and CDR2 (germline): MDHEN, SYDVKM. There are 16 residues in the CDR3. The trim removed 2 bases at V and 2 bases at J, leaving 2 bases unmatched. The CDR3 loop reads CASSLGGLAGAYEQYF. The CDR3 nucleotides are TGTGCCAGCAGTTTAGGGGGACTAGCGGGGGCCTACGAGCAGTACTTC.

The V and J genes are TRBV6-5 and TRBJ2-1, with 8 positions matching TRBD1. The CDR3 totals 15 residues. Germline V gives CDR1 MNHEY, CDR2 SVGAGI. Trimming at V came to 6 bases and at J to 5 bases, leaving 9 bases not matched to a gene. Written as DNA, the CDR3 is TGTGCCAGCAGACCGGACAGGGCGGGAAACAATGAGCAGTTCTTC. It translates to CASRPDRAGNNEQFF.

The CDR3 nucleotides are TGTGCCAGCAGCGCGGGACAGGGTCGTGGGCAGCCCCAGCATTTT. Translating it yields CASSAGQGRGQPQHF. The chain employs TRBV2 and TRBJ1-5, with 9 positions matching TRBD1. Trimming at V came to 6 bases and at J to 7 bases, leaving 10 bases not matched to a gene. The germline CDR1 and CDR2 sequences are SNHLY and FYNNEI. The length of the CDR3 is 15 residues.

The rearrangement uses TRBV7-2 and TRBJ1-6; 7 nucleotides align to TRBD1. Germline CDR1 reads SGHTA; CDR2 reads FQGNSA. Trimming removed 5 bases from V and 6 bases from J; junction bases left unmatched: 7. The CDR3 consists of 15 residues. The CDR3 protein is CASSAGQTLNSPLHF. The CDR3 DNA sequence: TGTGCCAGCAGCGCGGGACAGACACTTAATTCACCCCTCCACTTT.

The chain carries TRBV21-1 and TRBJ2-5; the table's D call of TRBD1 was not tested on the DNA. TRBJ2-7 matches the DNA end more closely, so the J call is doubtful. TRBV21-1 is labeled a pseudogene. The CDR3 is 18 residues long. CDR3 sequence reads: CASSIMESRQGHSYEQYF. The DNA of the CDR3 is TGTGCCAGCAGCATTATGGAGTCTCGACAGGGGCACTCCTACGAGCAGTACTTC.

The gene calls are TRBV28 and TRBJ1-2; no clear D. CDR3 length: 17 residues. In germline, CDR1 is MDHEN, CDR2 SYDVKM. V was trimmed by 10 bases and J by 4 bases, leaving 28 bases between them. Written as DNA, the CDR3 is TGTGCCATCGGAGGACCGCCGGTTAGGGCTGTATCCTATGGCTACACCTTC. Translating it yields CAIGGPPVRAVSYGYTF.

The rearrangement links TRBV6-5 to TRBJ2-5, with 9 bases matching TRBD1. Germline V CDR1 and CDR2: MNHEY, SVGAGI. V dropped 2 bases and J dropped 7; count of bases not matched to a gene: 11. This CDR3 has 16 residues. Here the CDR3 reads CASSYPTNPGQGTQYF. CDR3 nucleotide sequence: TGTGCCAGCAGTTACCCAACAAATCCGGGACAGGGGACCCAGTACTTC.